A selection of T cell receptor beta chains follows, all from one sample in a study of long-term antiretroviral therapy in people with HIV. Libraries were prepared by immunoSEQ multiplex PCR; TCRdb keeps only in-frame clonotypes and omits some of them. In the table there are over 10,000 clones, approximately 77% of which are singletons. The sample here was unsorted PBMCs, taken 0.5 years before starting antiretroviral therapy. The receptor source for this set is a woman aged 40-49 years with HIV. CDR3s include the opening cysteine and the closing phenylalanine or tryptophan. The D gene is left open where the match is weak. Not all rows give a size; the values are once, few, many and, for expanded clones, a class.

V	J	D	size	CDR3	DNA
TRBV5-8	TRBJ2-7	.	.	CASSHPGYEQYF	TGTGCCAGCAGCCACCCCGGTTACGAGCAGTACTTC
TRBV18	TRBJ2-2	TRBD1	.	CASSLQGRNTGELFF	TGTGCCAGCTCACTACAGGGGAGGAACACCGGGGAGCTGTTTTTT
TRBV5-6	TRBJ1-5	TRBD1	.	CASSPGQGDNQPQHF	TGTGCCAGCTCCCCGGGACAGGGAGATAATCAGCCCCAGCATTTT
TRBV5-4	TRBJ2-1	.	.	CASSSDRISYNEQFF	TGTGCCAGCAGCTCAGACAGGATTTCCTACAATGAGCAGTTCTTC
TRBV11-3	TRBJ1-1	.	.	CASSLDNTARTEAFF	TGTGCCAGCAGCTTAGATAACACAGCCCGCACTGAAGCTTTCTTT
TRBV6-5	TRBJ2-3	.	.	CASSLEGGSTDTQYF	TGTGCCAGCAGCCTGGAAGGGGGAAGCACAGATACGCAGTATTTT
TRBV7-9	TRBJ2-7	TRBD1	.	CASSLGTGGEQYF	TGTGCCAGCAGCCTCGGGACAGGGGGCGAGCAGTACTTC
TRBV10-3	TRBJ2-7	.	.	CAISKGSLRGEQYF	TGTGCCATCAGTAAGGGATCCCTCCGGGGCGAGCAGTACTTC
TRBV7-9	TRBJ2-1	TRBD2	.	CASSLVLAGEYNEQFF	TGTGCCAGCAGCTTAGTTCTAGCGGGCGAATACAATGAGCAGTTCTTC
TRBV30	TRBJ1-4	.	.	CAWSPGIGIGKLFF	TGTGCCTGGAGTCCGGGTATCGGGATCGGAAAACTGTTTTTT
TRBV6-6	TRBJ1-1	TRBD1	few	CASSYRGPTEAFF	TGTGCCAGCAGTTACAGGGGGCCCACTGAAGCTTTCTTT
TRBV5-1	TRBJ1-5	TRBD1	.	CASSLGTGDYQPQHF	TGCGCCAGCAGCTTGGGGACAGGGGACTATCAGCCCCAGCATTTT
TRBV25-1	TRBJ2-5	.	.	CASSDNLFQETQYF	TGTGCCAGCAGTGACAACTTGTTCCAAGAGACCCAGTACTTC
TRBV6-5	TRBJ2-7	TRBD2	.	CASSRGTSGTYEQYF	TGTGCCAGCAGCCGCGGGACTAGCGGCACCTACGAGCAGTACTTC
TRBV7-6	TRBJ2-5	.	.	CASSLNGALKETQYF	TGTGCCAGCAGCTTAAACGGGGCACTAAAAGAGACCCAGTACTTC
TRBV7-9	TRBJ2-7	.	.	CASSPDPGPTYEQYF	TGTGCCAGCAGTCCAGATCCGGGTCCCACCTACGAGCAGTACTTC
TRBV5-1	TRBJ1-2	.	.	CASSLDRQNYGYTF	TGCGCCAGCAGCTTGGACAGGCAGAACTATGGCTACACCTTC